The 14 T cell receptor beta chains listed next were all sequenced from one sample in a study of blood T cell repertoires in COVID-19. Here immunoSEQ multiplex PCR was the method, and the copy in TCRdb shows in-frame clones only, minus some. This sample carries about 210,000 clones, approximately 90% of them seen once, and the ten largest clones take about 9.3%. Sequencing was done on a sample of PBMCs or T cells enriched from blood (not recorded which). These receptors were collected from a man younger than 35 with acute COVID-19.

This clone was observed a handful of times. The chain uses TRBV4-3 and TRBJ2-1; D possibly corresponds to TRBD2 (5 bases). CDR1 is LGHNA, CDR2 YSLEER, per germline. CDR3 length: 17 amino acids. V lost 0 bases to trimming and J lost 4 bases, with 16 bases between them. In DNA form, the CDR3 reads TGCGCCAGCAGCCAAGAGGGTTTTGATTCGGGGTACAATGAGCAGTTCTTC. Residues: CASSQEGFDSGYNEQFF.

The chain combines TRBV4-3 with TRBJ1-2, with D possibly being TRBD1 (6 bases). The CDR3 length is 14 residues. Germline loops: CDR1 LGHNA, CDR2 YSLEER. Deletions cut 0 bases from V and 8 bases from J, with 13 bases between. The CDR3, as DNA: TGCGCCAGCAGCCAAGACACAGGGAGGGAGGGCTACACCTTC. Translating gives CASSQDTGREGYTF.

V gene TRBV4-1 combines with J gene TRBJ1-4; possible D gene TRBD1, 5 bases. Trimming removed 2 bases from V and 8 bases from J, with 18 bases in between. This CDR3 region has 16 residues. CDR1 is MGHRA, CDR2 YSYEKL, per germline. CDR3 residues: CASSQRLPGTSEKLFF. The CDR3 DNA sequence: TGCGCCAGCAGCCAAAGACTTCCCGGGACTTCGGAAAAACTGTTTTTT.

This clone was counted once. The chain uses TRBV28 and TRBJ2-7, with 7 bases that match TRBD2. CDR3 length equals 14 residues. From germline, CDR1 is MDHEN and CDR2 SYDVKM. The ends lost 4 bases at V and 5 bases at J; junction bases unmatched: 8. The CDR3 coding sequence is TGTGCCAGCAGTTCCCCGGGGGGAGGGCACGAGCAGTACTTC. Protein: CASSSPGGGHEQYF.

The chain's CDR3 is CASSLGSGRANTGELFF. The CDR3 DNA reads as TGTGCCAGCAGCTTGGGGAGCGGGAGGGCGAACACCGGGGAGCTGTTTTTT. The rearrangement uses TRBV5-6 and TRBJ2-2, with 10 bases lining up with TRBD2. The CDR3 is 17 amino acids. V gave up 0 bases and J gave up 0 bases; unmatched junction bases: 2. Germline V gene sequence: CDR1 SGHDT, CDR2 YYEEEE.

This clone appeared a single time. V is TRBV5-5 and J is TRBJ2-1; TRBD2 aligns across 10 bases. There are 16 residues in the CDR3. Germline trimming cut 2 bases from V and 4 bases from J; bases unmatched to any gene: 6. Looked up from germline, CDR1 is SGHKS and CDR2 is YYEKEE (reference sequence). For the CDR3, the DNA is TGTGCCAGCAGCTTCGGGATTAGCGGGAGGTACAATGAGCAGTTCTTC. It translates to CASSFGISGRYNEQFF.

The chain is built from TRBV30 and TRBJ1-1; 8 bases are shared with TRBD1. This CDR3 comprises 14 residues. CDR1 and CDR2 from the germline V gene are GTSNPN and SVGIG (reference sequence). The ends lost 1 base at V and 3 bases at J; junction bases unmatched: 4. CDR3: CAWSGGQGHTEAFF. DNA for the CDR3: TGTGCCTGGAGTGGCGGACAGGGCCACACTGAAGCTTTCTTT. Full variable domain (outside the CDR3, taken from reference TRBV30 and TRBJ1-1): SQTIHQWPATLVQPVGSPLSLECTVEGTSNPNLYWYRQAAGRGLQLLFYSVGIGQISSEVPQNLSASRPQDRQFILSSKKLLLSDSGFYLCAWSGGQGHTEAFFGQGTRLTVV.

This CDR3 reads CASSDRQGTQETQYF. The CDR3 DNA reads as TGTGCCAGCAGTGATCGACAGGGGACGCAAGAGACCCAGTACTTC. J is TRBJ2-5 and V is TRBV25-1, with 8 bases identical to TRBD1. Germline V lookup: CDR1 MGHDK, CDR2 SYGVNS. The CDR3 extends over 15 amino acids. The trim removed 3 bases at V and 2 bases at J, leaving 5 bases unmatched.

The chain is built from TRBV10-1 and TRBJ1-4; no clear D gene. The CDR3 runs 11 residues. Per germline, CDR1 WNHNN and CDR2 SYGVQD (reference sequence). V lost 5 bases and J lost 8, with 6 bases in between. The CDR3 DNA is TGCGCCAGCAGTACGGGGGAAAAACTGTTTTTT. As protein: CASSTGEKLFF.

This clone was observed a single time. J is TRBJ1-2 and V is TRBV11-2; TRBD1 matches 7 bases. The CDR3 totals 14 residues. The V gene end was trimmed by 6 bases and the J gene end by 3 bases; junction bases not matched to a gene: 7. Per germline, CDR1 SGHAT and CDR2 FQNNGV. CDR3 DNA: TGTGCCAGCAGTCCACCCGGGACAGACTATGGCTACACCTTC. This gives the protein CASSPPGTDYGYTF.

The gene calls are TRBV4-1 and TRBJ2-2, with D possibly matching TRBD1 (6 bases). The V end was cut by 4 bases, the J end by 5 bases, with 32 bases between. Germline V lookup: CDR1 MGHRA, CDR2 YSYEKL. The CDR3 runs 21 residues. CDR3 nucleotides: TGCGCCAGCAGCCCCCTTCGGTTTTCGCCCCAGGGGCGGTGGCGGACCGGGGAGCTGTTTTTT. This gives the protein CASSPLRFSPQGRWRTGELFF.

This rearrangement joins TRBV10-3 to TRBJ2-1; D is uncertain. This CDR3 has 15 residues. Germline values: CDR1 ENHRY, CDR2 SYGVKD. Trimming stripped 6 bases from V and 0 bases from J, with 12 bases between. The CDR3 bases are TGTGCCATCAGGTTGGGTAGCCCCTCCTACAATGAGCAGTTCTTC. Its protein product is CAIRLGSPSYNEQFF.

CDR3 in amino acids: CASSHGTGVGNTQYF. The CDR3 nucleotides read TGTGCCAGCAGCCATGGGACGGGGGTCGGGAATACGCAGTATTTT. The chain couples TRBV21-1 to TRBJ2-3; no check of the table's D call, TRBD2, against the DNA was made. TRBV21-1 is an annotated pseudogene. This CDR3 has 15 amino acids.

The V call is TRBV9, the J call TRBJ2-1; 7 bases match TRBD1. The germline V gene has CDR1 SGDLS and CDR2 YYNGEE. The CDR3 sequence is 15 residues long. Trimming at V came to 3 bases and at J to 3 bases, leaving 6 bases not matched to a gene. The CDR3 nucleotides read TGTGCCAGCAGCGGAGAAGGGGACAGCTACAATGAGCAGTTCTTC. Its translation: CASSGEGDSYNEQFF.